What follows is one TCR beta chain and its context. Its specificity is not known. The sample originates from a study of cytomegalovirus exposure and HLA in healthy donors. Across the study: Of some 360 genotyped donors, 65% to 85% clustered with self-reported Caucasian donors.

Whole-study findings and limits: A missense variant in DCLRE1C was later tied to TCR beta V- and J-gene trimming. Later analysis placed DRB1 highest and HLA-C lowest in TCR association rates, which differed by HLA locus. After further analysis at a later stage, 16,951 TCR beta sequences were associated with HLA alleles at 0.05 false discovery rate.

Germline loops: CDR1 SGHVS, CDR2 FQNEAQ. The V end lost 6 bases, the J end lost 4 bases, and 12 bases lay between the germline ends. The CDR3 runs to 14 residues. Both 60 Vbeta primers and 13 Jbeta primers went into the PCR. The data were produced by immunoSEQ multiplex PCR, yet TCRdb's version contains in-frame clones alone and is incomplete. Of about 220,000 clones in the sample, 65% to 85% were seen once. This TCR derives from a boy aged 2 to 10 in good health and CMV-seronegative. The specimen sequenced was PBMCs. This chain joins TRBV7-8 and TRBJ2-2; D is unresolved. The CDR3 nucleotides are TGTGCCAGCAGACATCGACTGAGCACCGGGGAGCTGTTTTTT. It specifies CASRHRLSTGELFF.